The clone carrying this T cell receptor beta chain came up once. Its antigen remains unidentified. The data derive from a study of cytomegalovirus exposure and HLA in healthy donors. Study-wide background: The same platform was used for the 130 or so validation repertoires as for the approximately 730 first-cohort repertoires, as reported in a later analysis.

Clones were sequenced by immunoSEQ multiplex PCR, and TCRdb holds only the in-frame ones, with some missing. The data contain 250,000 to 400,000 clones, around 87% of them singletons. Findings of the study overall: Reported performance of the classifier showed diagnosis of cytomegalovirus status with high specificity and sensitivity.

This CDR3 contains 14 residues. Germline CDR1 GTSNPN, CDR2 SVGIG (reference sequence). The V and J ends lost 4 bases and 2 bases, in that order; junction bases with no gene match: 7. Material for sequencing was PBMCs. V and J are TRBV30 and TRBJ2-7; 8 nucleotides align to TRBD1. The sequence came from a young woman in good health and CMV-seropositive. The CDR3 DNA reads as TGTGCCTGGACCCGGACAGGGCAAACCTACGAGCAGTACTTC. The encoded protein is CAWTRTGQTYEQYF. Full variable domain (rest looked up from reference TRBV30 and TRBJ2-7): SQTIHQWPATLVQPVGSPLSLECTVEGTSNPNLYWYRQAAGRGLQLLFYSVGIGQISSEVPQNLSASRPQDRQFILSSKKLLLSDSGFYLCAWTRTGQTYEQYFGPGTRLTVT.